These 29 T cell receptor beta chains originate from one sample sequenced in a study of blood T cells in healthy people across ages. Primers used in a second PCR of roughly 7 to 12 cycles were a sample-barcoded 5' primer and a J-beta primer mix. TCRdb re-analysed the 5' RACE reads in MiXCR, keeping a single row per CDR3 protein. Among about 1,500,000 distinct CDR3 sequences listed, under 30% were seen once. Sequenced sample: blood. These TCRs come from a woman aged 25-40 years in good health.

This clonotype was seen more than once but under ten times. This chain uses TRBV9 with TRBJ2-7, with D possibly matching TRBD1 (6 bases). From germline, CDR1 is SGDLS and CDR2 YYNGEE. The CDR3 spans 14 residues. V lost 3 bases, J lost 1 base, and 11 bases lay in between. CDR3 coding DNA: TGTGCCAGCAGCGGGTCAGGGGAGTCCTACGAGCAGTACTTC. It encodes CASSGSGESYEQYF.

This clonotype was found a few times. The chain employs TRBV5-1 and TRBJ2-5; D not resolved. Germline V gene sequence: CDR1 SGHRS, CDR2 YFSETQ. The CDR3 is 13 amino acids. V shed 0 bases and J shed 5 bases, with 8 bases lying between them. CDR3 coding DNA: TGCGCCAGCAGCTTGGAAGTCCCGGAGACCCAGTACTTC. This translates into CASSLEVPETQYF.

The rearrangement joins TRBV5-1 to TRBJ2-5; no clear D. CDR1 is SGHRS, CDR2 YFSETQ, per germline. V shed 2 bases and J shed 5 bases, with 13 bases lying between them. CDR3 length: 14 residues. The CDR3 DNA is TGCGCCAGCAGCTTCAGACTCCTGGGGGAGACCCAGTACTTC. Translated, it gives CASSFRLLGETQYF.

This clonotype appeared a few times. The V gene is TRBV29-1, the J gene TRBJ1-2; D may be TRBD1 (5 bases). This CDR3 spans 13 amino acids. The V and J ends lost 3 bases and 5 bases respectively, with 13 bases between them. CDR1 SQVTM and CDR2 ANQGSEA come from the germline V gene. CDR3 DNA sequence: TGCAGCGTTGATGGGGGGAGAAGTTATGGCTACACCTTC. Its protein product is CSVDGGRSYGYTF.

The sample holds a few counts of this clonotype. CDR3 DNA: TGTGCCAGCAGCTTAGGAGGGACAGGGGACGGCTACACCTTC. Protein product: CASSLGGTGDGYTF. The chain employs TRBV7-2 and TRBJ1-2; 10 bases line up with TRBD1. With 1 base clipped from V and 8 bases from J, the junction kept 4 bases outside the gene matches. There are 14 residues in the CDR3. Germline V gene lookup returns CDR1 SGHTA and CDR2 FQGNSA.

This clonotype was observed a few times. Germline is not matched at one junction end, which may reflect a read error. J is TRBJ1-1 and V is TRBV12-3 or TRBV12-4; tentative D call: TRBD1 (5 bases). CDR3 length: 12 residues. Written as DNA, the CDR3 is TGTACCAGCAGCTTATACAGGACTGAAGCTTTCTTT. Amino acids: CTSSLYRTEAFF.

The sample holds a few counts of this clonotype. The V call is TRBV4-3, the J call TRBJ2-1; weak D call: TRBD2 (5 bases). Germline lookup yields CDR1 LGHNA and CDR2 YSLEER. The V end lost 0 bases, the J end lost 4 bases, and 22 bases lay between the germline ends. The CDR3 has 19 amino acids. The DNA for the CDR3 is TGCGCCAGCAGCCAAGATTCTTGGGCGGGCGGCCTGACATACAATGAGCAGTTCTTC. It codes for CASSQDSWAGGLTYNEQFF.

V and J are TRBV6-5 and TRBJ2-3, with D perhaps matching TRBD1 (6 bases). CDR1 is MNHEY and CDR2 is SVGAGI in the germline V gene. With 2 bases removed from V and 0 bases from J, the gap between germline ends came to 21 bases. CDR3 length: 19 amino acids. The CDR3 loop reads CASSYLGTRHHSSTDTQYF. CDR3 sequence (DNA): TGTGCCAGCAGTTACCTCGGGACACGGCACCACTCTAGCACAGATACGCAGTATTTT.

This clonotype came up many times. Sequence at one end of the junction differs from germline and may be a read error. The V and J genes are TRBV6-6 and TRBJ2-7; D not certain. This CDR3 spans 14 amino acids. The germline CDR1 and CDR2 sequences are MNHNY and SVGAGI (reference sequence). In DNA form, the CDR3 reads TGTGCCATCAGTTACGTCGACACCTCCAACGAGCAGTACTTC. Its translation: CAISYVDTSNEQYF.

The J gene is TRBJ2-1, the V gene TRBV20-1; perhaps D is TRBD1 or TRBD2 (6 bases each). The CDR3 extends over 16 amino acids. The V gene's germline CDR1 is DFQATT and CDR2 SNEGSKA (reference sequence). Between the trimmed V and J ends, which lost 0 bases and 7 bases, there was a span of 19 bases. CDR3 nucleotides: TGCAGTGCTAGAGATCCCGACAGGAGGGTAAGGAATGAGCAGTTCTTC. As protein: CSARDPDRRVRNEQFF.

This clonotype was counted many times. The CDR3 sequence is CASSSVGTKVMFF. CDR3 nucleotide sequence: TGTGCCAGCAGTTCTGTCGGGACTAAGGTTATGTTCTTC. J is TRBJ2-1 and V is TRBV27; 7 bases are a match to TRBD2. The V and J ends lost 4 bases and 15 bases, in that order; junction bases with no gene match: 12. This CDR3 contains 13 residues. Germline V gene sequence: CDR1 MNHEY, CDR2 SMNVEV (reference sequence).

This clonotype was observed a few times. J is TRBJ1-2 and V is TRBV28, with TRBD1 identical over 10 bases. The germline V gene encodes CDR1 MDHEN and CDR2 SYDVKM. This CDR3 is built from 15 residues. With V trimmed by 4 bases and J by 5 bases, 7 bases remained unmatched. The CDR3 coding sequence is TGTGCCAGCAGTTCTCGGGGACAGGGGTTTTATGGCTACACCTTC. This codes for CASSSRGQGFYGYTF.

This clonotype was observed a handful of times. The rearrangement joins TRBV5-6 to TRBJ2-7, with a tentative D call TRBD1 (5 bases). The CDR3 sequence is 16 residues long. Trimming stripped 0 bases from V and 1 base from J, with 14 bases between. The V gene's germline CDR1 is SGHDT and CDR2 YYEEEE. Here the CDR3 DNA reads TGTGCCAGCAGCTTGGACAGGCGTGGGTTATCCTACGAGCAGTACTTC. It codes for CASSLDRRGLSYEQYF. Full variable domain (rest looked up from reference TRBV5-6 and TRBJ2-7): DAGVTQSPTHLIKTRGQQVTLRCSPKSGHDTVSWYQQALGQGPQFIFQYYEEEERQRGNFPDRFSGHQFPNYSSELNVNALLLGDSALYLCASSLDRRGLSYEQYFGPGTRLTVT.

There are many counts of this clonotype. The rearrangement links TRBV4-3 to TRBJ2-5; 10 nucleotides line up with TRBD2. V dropped 3 bases and J dropped 3; count of bases not matched to a gene: 7. The CDR3 spans 16 residues. Per the germline V gene, CDR1 is LGHNA and CDR2 is YSLEER. The CDR3: CASSQMGGLAEETQYF. CDR3 sequence (DNA): TGCGCCAGCAGCCAGATGGGCGGACTAGCGGAAGAGACCCAGTACTTC.

This chain links TRBV6-6 with TRBJ1-6, with D unresolved. Germline values: CDR1 MNHNY, CDR2 SVGAGI (reference sequence). The ends were cut back, 2 bases at V and 6 bases at J, with 8 bases in the middle. The CDR3 covers 14 residues. CDR3 loop: CASSYTPSNSPLHF. The CDR3, as DNA: TGTGCCAGCAGTTACACCCCGAGTAATTCACCCCTCCACTTT.

Only a few counts were recorded for this clonotype. The junction differs from germline at one of its ends, possibly a read error. V gene TRBV6-1 combines with J gene TRBJ2-3; 9 bases line up with TRBD1. This CDR3 spans 15 amino acids. Germline assignment: CDR1 MNHNS and CDR2 SASEGT. CDR3 sequence reads: CARSETQGAGDTQYF. CDR3 DNA: TGTGCCCGCAGTGAAACACAGGGGGCTGGAGATACGCAGTATTTT.

This clonotype was seen a handful of times. The rearrangement links TRBV5-1 to TRBJ2-1; possibly TRBD1 or TRBD2 for D (5 bases each). The CDR3 runs 14 residues. Germline CDR1 is SGHRS and CDR2 is YFSETQ. Trimming left V 6 bases short and J 0 bases short, with 10 bases between. DNA for the CDR3: TGCGCCAGCACCGGGACCCGCTCCTACAATGAGCAGTTCTTC. Translation gives CASTGTRSYNEQFF. The full variable domain, with the rest looked up from reference TRBV5-1 and TRBJ2-1, is KAGVTQTPRYLIKTRGQQVTLSCSPISGHRSVSWYQQTPGQGLQFLFEYFSETQRNKGNFPGRFSGRQFSNSRSEMNVSTLELGDSALYLCASTGTRSYNEQFFGPGTRLTVL.

The chain recombines TRBV5-1 with TRBJ2-1; 8 bases fit TRBD2. Germline V gene lookup returns CDR1 SGHRS and CDR2 YFSETQ. V gave up 7 bases and J gave up 5 bases; unmatched junction bases: 11. CDR3 length equals 15 residues. For the CDR3, the DNA is TGCGCCAGCCGGCCCAAGCGGGGGTCCCACAATGAGCAGTTCTTC. This gives the protein CASRPKRGSHNEQFF.

This clonotype was recorded many times. An end of the junction does not agree with germline; a read error may underlie this. V and J are TRBV29-1 and TRBJ1-2; D remains ambiguous. CDR3 length: 11 residues. From germline, CDR1 is SQVTM and CDR2 ANQGSEA. The CDR3 DNA reads as TGCAGCGTTCAAGACCGGGATGGCTACACCTTC. Its translation is CSVQDRDGYTF.

This clonotype was seen a handful of times. Germline is not matched at one junction end, which may reflect a read error. The chain recombines TRBV12-3 or TRBV12-4 with TRBJ2-3; 8 bases line up with TRBD2. The CDR3 has 16 residues. The CDR3 reads CASSLTGGPVTDTQYF. DNA for the CDR3: TGTGCCAGCAGTTTAACGGGAGGGCCTGTCACAGATACTCAGTATTTT.

The rearrangement links TRBV7-2 to TRBJ2-6, with TRBD2 matching over 9 bases. Germline V lookup: CDR1 SGHTA, CDR2 FQGNSA. Trimming at V came to 5 bases and at J to 1 base, leaving 9 bases not matched to a gene. CDR3 length equals 18 residues. The CDR3, as DNA: TGTGCCAGCAGCCCCCCACTAGCGGGCGCTTCTGGGGCCAACGTCCTGACTTTC. Translated, it gives CASSPPLAGASGANVLTF. Drawing the rest from reference TRBV7-2 and TRBJ2-6, the complete variable domain is GAGVSQSPSNKVTEKGKDVELRCDPISGHTALYWYRQSLGQGLEFLIYFQGNSAPDKSGLPSDRFSAERTGGSVSTLTIQRTQQEDSAVYLCASSPPLAGASGANVLTFGAGSRLTVL.

This clonotype was observed many times. The V and J genes are TRBV25-1 and TRBJ2-7; 9 positions match TRBD1. This CDR3 region has 14 residues. The germline gives CDR1 MGHDK, CDR2 SYGVNS. Unmatched junction bases numbered 3, after V lost 4 bases and J lost 2 bases. CDR3 in DNA: TGTGCCAGCAGTGGGGGGACAGGGCCCTACGAGCAGTACTTC. It encodes CASSGGTGPYEQYF.

This clonotype has at least ten counts. The chain is built from TRBV12-3 or TRBV12-4 and TRBJ2-7; D may be TRBD2 (6 bases). The CDR3 is 13 amino acids. V lost 0 bases, J lost 6 bases, and 9 bases lay in between. The CDR3 sequence: CASSLAEGFEQYF. DNA for the CDR3: TGTGCCAGCAGTTTAGCGGAGGGTTTCGAGCAGTACTTC.

V usage is TRBV6-6 and J usage is TRBJ2-7; D is uncertain. V lost 1 base to trimming and J lost 2 bases, with 15 bases between them. The CDR3 has 16 amino acids. Germline values: CDR1 MNHNY, CDR2 SVGAGI (reference sequence). The CDR3 loop reads CASSYLGVVGAYEQYF. The CDR3 region has the DNA TGTGCCAGCAGTTACTTGGGTGTGGTTGGGGCCTACGAGCAGTACTTC.

This clonotype has at least ten counts. J is TRBJ1-2 and V is TRBV29-1; no definite D call. This CDR3 has 12 residues. The V end was cut by 7 bases, the J end by 1 base, with 10 bases between. Germline V gene lookup returns CDR1 SQVTM and CDR2 ANQGSEA. CDR3: CSATQDNYGYTF. The CDR3 DNA reads as TGCAGCGCCACCCAGGATAACTATGGCTACACCTTC.

This clonotype was counted many times. The chain has TRBV11-2 and TRBJ2-5, with 9 bases matching TRBD1. This CDR3 comprises 15 residues. Germline V gene data show CDR1 as SGHAT and CDR2 as FQNNGV. V lost 1 base and J lost 3; bases outside the gene matches: 3. CDR3 in DNA: TGTGCCAGCAGCTTAGTACAGGGGGCGGAAGAGACCCAGTACTTC. Protein sequence: CASSLVQGAEETQYF. Full variable domain (missing parts from reference TRBV11-2 and TRBJ2-5): EAGVAQSPRYKIIEKRQSVAFWCNPISGHATLYWYQQILGQGPKLLIQFQNNGVVDDSQLPKDRFSAERLKGVDSTLKIQPAKLEDSAVYLCASSLVQGAEETQYFGPGTRLLVL.

As concerns this clonotype: A junction boundary mismatches the germline segment, possibly from a read error. The chain recombines TRBV6-6 with TRBJ2-1; D possibly uses TRBD1 or TRBD2 (5 bases each). The germline V gene has CDR1 MNHNY and CDR2 SVGAGI (reference sequence). The CDR3 has 16 amino acids. This CDR3 is CASSYEGSGSYDEQFF. CDR3 coding DNA: TGTGCCAGCAGTTACGAGGGGTCAGGATCCTACGATGAGCAGTTCTTC.

The chain links TRBV5-1 to TRBJ2-1; D not certain. CDR3 length equals 16 residues. The V gene lost 0 bases and the J gene lost 2 bases, with 12 bases spanning the gap. CDR1 and CDR2 from the germline V gene are SGHRS and YFSETQ. The CDR3 region is CASSLEGSPTYNEQFF. As DNA, the CDR3 is TGCGCCAGCAGCTTGGAGGGTAGCCCTACCTACAATGAGCAGTTCTTC.

This chain joins TRBV20-1 and TRBJ1-1, with 7 bases lining up with TRBD1. Germline V lookup: CDR1 DFQATT, CDR2 SNEGSKA (reference sequence). V shed 3 bases and J 0 bases; nucleotides not matched to a gene: 7. The CDR3 is 15 amino acids. The CDR3 nucleotides read TGCAGTGCTAGGGAGAGGGGGACAGTGAACACTGAAGCTTTCTTT. It translates to CSARERGTVNTEAFF.